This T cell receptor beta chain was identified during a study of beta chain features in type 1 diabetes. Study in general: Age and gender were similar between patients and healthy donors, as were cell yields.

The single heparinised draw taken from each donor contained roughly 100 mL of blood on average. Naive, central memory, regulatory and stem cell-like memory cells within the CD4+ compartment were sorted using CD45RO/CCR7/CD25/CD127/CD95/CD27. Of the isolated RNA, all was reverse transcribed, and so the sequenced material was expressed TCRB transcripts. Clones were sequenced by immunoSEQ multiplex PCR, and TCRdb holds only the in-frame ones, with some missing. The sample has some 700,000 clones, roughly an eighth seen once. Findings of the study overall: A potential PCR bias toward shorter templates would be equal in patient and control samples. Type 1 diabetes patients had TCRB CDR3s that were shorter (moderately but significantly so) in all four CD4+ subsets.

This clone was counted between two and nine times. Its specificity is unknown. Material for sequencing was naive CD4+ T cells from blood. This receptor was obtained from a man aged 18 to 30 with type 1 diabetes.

CDR3 sequence (DNA): TGCAGCGTTACTTCCGGGACAGCCTTTAACTATGGCTACACCTTC. This sequence encodes CSVTSGTAFNYGYTF. J is TRBJ1-2 and V is TRBV29-1; 7 bases fit TRBD1. In germline, CDR1 is SQVTM, CDR2 ANQGSEA. Germline trimming cut 5 bases from V and 1 base from J; bases unmatched to any gene: 10. The CDR3 runs 15 residues.